This T cell receptor (beta chain) was found in a study of cytomegalovirus exposure and HLA in healthy donors. In the case of this clone: The antigen is unknown.

Whole-study findings and limits: More clonal expansion characterized HLA-associated TCR beta chains than equally common others in a later analysis.

The germline V gene has CDR1 MRHNA and CDR2 SNTAGT. This CDR3 comprises 17 residues. Trimming removed 4 bases from V and 6 bases from J, with 22 bases in between. The primer mix had 60 Vbeta and 13 Jbeta primers. Profiled with immunoSEQ multiplex PCR; TCRdb holds only in-frame clones, not every one. The profile shows about 180,000 clones, roughly 80% of them singletons. The sample consisted of PBMCs. The origin of this receptor is a middle-aged man in good health and CMV-seronegative. J is TRBJ1-5 and V is TRBV6-4, with a possible D match to TRBD1 (6 bases). The DNA of the CDR3 is TGTGCCAGCAGTGTGGGTGTGAGGCAGGGGCTGGGTCAGCCCCAGCATTTT. Translating gives CASSVGVRQGLGQPQHF.